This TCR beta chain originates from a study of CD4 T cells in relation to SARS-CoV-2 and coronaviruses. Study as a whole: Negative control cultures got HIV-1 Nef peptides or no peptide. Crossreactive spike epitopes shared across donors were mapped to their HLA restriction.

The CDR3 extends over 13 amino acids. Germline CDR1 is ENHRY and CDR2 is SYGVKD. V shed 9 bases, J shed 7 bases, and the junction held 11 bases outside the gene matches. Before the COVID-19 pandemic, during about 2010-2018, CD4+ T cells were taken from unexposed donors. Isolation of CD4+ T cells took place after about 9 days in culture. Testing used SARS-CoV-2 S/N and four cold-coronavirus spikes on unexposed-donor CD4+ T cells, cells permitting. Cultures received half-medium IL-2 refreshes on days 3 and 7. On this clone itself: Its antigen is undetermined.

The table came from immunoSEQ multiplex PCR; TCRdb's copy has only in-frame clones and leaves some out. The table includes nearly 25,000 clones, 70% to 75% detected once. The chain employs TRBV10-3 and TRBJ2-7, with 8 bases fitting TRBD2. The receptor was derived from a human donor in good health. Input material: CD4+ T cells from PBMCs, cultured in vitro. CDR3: CAITGRDLGEQYF. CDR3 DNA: TGTGCCATTACCGGGAGGGATCTGGGGGAGCAGTACTTC.